Given below is one T cell receptor beta chain in context. These data belong to a study of blood T cell repertoires in COVID-19. Study-level information: Sample material is recorded as cDNA or gDNA derived from T cells, B-cell-depleted T cells, or PBMCs.

Original handling: Researchers report that nucleated cell counts were estimated from reference gene primer amplification. TCRdb keeps only in-frame clones here, not all; method: immunoSEQ multiplex PCR. V and J calls and clone size are copied from that table; D and trimming were computed from the DNA. Among some 300,000 clones, 75% to 90% were seen once, and the ten largest hold around 13%. Sequenced input: peripheral blood. The sequence derives from a woman in her sixties or seventies with COVID-19, enrolled during active disease.

The CDR3 DNA is TGTGCCAGCAGCCCAGGGGTTTCCGGTGCTCAAAAACTGTTTTTT. It specifies CASSPGVSGAQKLFF. The chain has TRBV7-2 and TRBJ1-4; a possible D gene is TRBD1 (6 bases). Deletions cut 5 bases from V and 9 bases from J, with 19 bases between. This CDR3 spans 15 amino acids. The germline V gene has CDR1 SGHTA and CDR2 FQGNSA. The whole variable domain, filled in from reference TRBV7-2 and TRBJ1-4, reads GAGVSQSPSNKVTEKGKDVELRCDPISGHTALYWYRQSLGQGLEFLIYFQGNSAPDKSGLPSDRFSAERTGGSVSTLTIQRTQQEDSAVYLCASSPGVSGAQKLFFGSGTQLSVL.